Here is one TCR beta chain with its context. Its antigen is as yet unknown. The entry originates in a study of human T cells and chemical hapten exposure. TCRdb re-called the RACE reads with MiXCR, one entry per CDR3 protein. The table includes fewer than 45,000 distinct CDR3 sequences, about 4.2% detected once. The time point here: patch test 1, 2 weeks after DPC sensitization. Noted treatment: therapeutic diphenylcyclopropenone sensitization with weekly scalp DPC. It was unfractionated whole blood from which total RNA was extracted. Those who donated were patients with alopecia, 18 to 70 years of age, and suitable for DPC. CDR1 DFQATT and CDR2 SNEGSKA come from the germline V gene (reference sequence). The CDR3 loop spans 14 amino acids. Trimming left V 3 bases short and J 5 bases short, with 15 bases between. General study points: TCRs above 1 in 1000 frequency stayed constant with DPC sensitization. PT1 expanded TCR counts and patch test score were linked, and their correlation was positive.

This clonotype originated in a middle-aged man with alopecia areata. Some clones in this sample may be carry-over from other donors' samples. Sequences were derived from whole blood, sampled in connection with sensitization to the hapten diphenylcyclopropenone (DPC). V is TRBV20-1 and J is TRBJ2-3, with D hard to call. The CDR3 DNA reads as TGCAGTGCTAGCAAAGGACCCGAAAGAGATACGCAGTATTTT. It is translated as CSASKGPERDTQYF.